This note documents a single T cell receptor (beta chain) sequence. These data are taken from a study of radiation and T cells in renal cell carcinoma. TCRdb keeps only in-frame clones here, not all; method: immunoSEQ multiplex PCR. The sample holds over 15,000 clones, about 58% seen once. Treatment given: treatment-naive control, cytoreductive nephrectomy. Controls were unirradiated tumors from treatment-naive cytoreductive nephrectomy patients. Control tumor donors were several females and more than ten males, median age about 60 years. The CDR3 is 14 amino acids. Germline-derived CDR1 and CDR2 are SGHNT and YYREEE (reference sequence). V was pared by 4 bases and J by 2 bases, with 5 bases of the junction left unmatched.

Material: tumor tissue, obtained from a patient whose treatment was nephrectomy without radiotherapy. The clonotype comes from a man aged 35-49 years with renal cell carcinoma. This chain joins TRBV5-4 and TRBJ1-2; 7 nucleotides align to TRBD1. For the CDR3, the DNA is TGTGCCAGCAGCCCCGGACAGGAGAACTATGGCTACACCTTC. Translating gives CASSPGQENYGYTF.